The 9 T cell receptor beta chains listed next were all sequenced from one sample in a study of CD8 T cells in Susac syndrome (dated by TCRdb to between 2018 and 2021). The library was produced with the immunoSEQ multiplex PCR assay. RNA was extracted with the RNeasy kit and roughly 0.45 to 1 ug was reverse transcribed using random hexamers. TCRdb applied fastp at Q25 and MiXCR to the public reads, then kept only in-frame beta chains. Each CDR3 protein appears once, grouped with its most common genes and DNA. Recorded for this sample are over 150,000 distinct CDR3 sequences; about 94% of them occurred a single time. More than 0.08% of the sample rests with the top ten. The sequencing sample was made of CD4+ T cells from PBMCs. The receptors originated from a human donor with multiple sclerosis.

The chain combines TRBV6-1 with TRBJ2-1; D possibly corresponds to TRBD2 (6 bases). V lost 1 base, J lost 2 bases, and 9 bases lay in between. The CDR3 totals 15 residues. The germline V gene has CDR1 MNHNS and CDR2 SASEGT. This CDR3 reads CASSEVGRTYNEQFF. DNA of the CDR3: TGTGCCAGCAGTGAAGTTGGGAGGACCTACAATGAGCAGTTCTTC.

The V and J genes are TRBV12-3 or TRBV12-4 and TRBJ2-5; 8 bases fit TRBD2. V gave up 3 bases and J gave up 6 bases; unmatched junction bases: 3. The length of the CDR3 is 13 residues. The CDR3 here is CASSFGGGQTQYF. CDR3 bases: TGTGCCAGCAGTTTTGGCGGGGGGCAGACCCAGTACTTC.

The chain combines TRBV12-3 or TRBV12-4 with TRBJ2-5, with 16 bases that match TRBD2. CDR3 length equals 17 residues. J was trimmed by 4 bases and V by 4 bases; bases with no gene match: 6. The CDR3 DNA sequence: TGTGCCAGCAGTTCCGGGACTAGCGGGGGGGCCGCAGAGACCCAGTACTTC. Translated, it gives CASSSGTSGGAAETQYF.

V usage is TRBV7-2 and J usage is TRBJ2-7, with a possible D match to TRBD2 (6 bases). V dropped 6 bases and J dropped 2 bases, with 20 bases sitting between them. Germline lookup yields CDR1 SGHTA and CDR2 FQGNSA. The CDR3 extends over 16 amino acids. The CDR3 nucleotides are TGTGCCAGCAGGCGGAAGGGCGGGGCACCCCCCTACGAGCAGTACTTC. Protein: CASRRKGGAPPYEQYF.

The J gene is TRBJ2-5, the V gene TRBV29-1; the match to TRBD1 covers 9 bases. V trimming: 1 base; J trimming: 2 bases; junction bases outside the gene matches: 14. The CDR3 extends over 18 amino acids. The germline V gene encodes CDR1 SQVTM and CDR2 ANQGSEA. CDR3 loop: CSVEGGGRTGASQETQYF. The CDR3 DNA reads as TGCAGCGTTGAAGGGGGGGGGCGGACAGGGGCATCACAAGAGACCCAGTACTTC.

The chain joins TRBV28 to TRBJ2-1, with D perhaps matching TRBD2 (6 bases). Trimming stripped 6 bases from V and 7 bases from J, with 13 bases between. The CDR3 sequence is 13 residues long. CDR1 is MDHEN, CDR2 SYDVKM, per germline. CDR3 residues: CASRQDYFNEQFF. The CDR3 DNA is TGTGCCAGCAGACAGGACTACTTTAATGAGCAGTTCTTC.

The V call is TRBV12-3 or TRBV12-4, the J call TRBJ1-2; 7 bases agree with TRBD1. Trimming removed 6 bases from V and 7 bases from J; junction bases left unmatched: 2. The CDR3 is 11 residues long. Here the CDR3 reads CASSPGGGYTF. In DNA, the CDR3 is TGTGCCAGCAGCCCAGGGGGTGGCTACACCTTC.

This clonotype was recorded only once. V usage is TRBV10-3 and J usage is TRBJ2-7; TRBD1 aligns across 7 bases. This CDR3 is built from 13 residues. Germline V CDR1 and CDR2: ENHRY, SYGVKD. V trimming: 4 bases; J trimming: 5 bases; junction bases outside the gene matches: 5. CDR3 DNA: TGTGCCATCAGTGGACAGGGATCTGACGAGCAGTACTTC. The encoded protein is CAISGQGSDEQYF.

The chain has TRBV28 and TRBJ1-5, with D unresolved. The CDR3 length is 12 residues. The germline V gene has CDR1 MDHEN and CDR2 SYDVKM. V was shortened by 2 bases and J by 11 bases, with 10 bases between the two germline ends. In DNA, the CDR3 is TGTGCCAGCAGTTTAATCCGCGCTGCCCAGCATTTT. Protein sequence: CASSLIRAAQHF. Supplemented by reference TRBV28 and TRBJ1-5, the full variable domain reads DVKVTQSSRYLVKRTGEKVFLECVQDMDHENMFWYRQDPGLGLRLIYFSYDVKMKEKGDIPEGYSVSREKKERFSLILESASTNQTSMYLCASSLIRAAQHFGDGTRLSIL.